The clone carrying this T cell receptor (beta chain) was found a few times. Its specificity is unknown. The data stem from a study of vaccination effects on CD4 cells after COVID-19. Expansion with viral peptide pools was applied to antigen-specific CD4+ T cells by the ViraFEST assay prior to sequencing. Between days 9 and 10 of culture, CD4+ T cells were separated out. Vaccinated recipients, who were negative for nucleocapsid antibodies, had no history of SARS-CoV-2 infection. Researchers swapped half the medium for IL-2 medium on both days 3 and 7. Only in-frame clones appear in the TCRdb table, and some are missing; sequencing was by immunoSEQ multiplex PCR. The sample shows about 79,000 clones, 60% to 80% of them seen only once. The origin of this receptor is a human donor who received a COVID-19 vaccine. Sample: CD4+ T cells from PBMCs cultured with HCoV-229E spike peptides, taken before COVID-19 vaccination.

In DNA form, the CDR3 reads TGCGCCAGCAGCTTGTGGGGACAGACTGGAAACACCATATATTTT. It is translated as CASSLWGQTGNTIYF. The chain recombines TRBV5-1 with TRBJ1-3; 7 nucleotides line up with TRBD1. J gave up 2 bases and V 1 base, and 3 bases lay outside the gene matches. The CDR3 is made up of 15 amino acids. The V gene's germline CDR1 is SGHRS and CDR2 YFSETQ.